This T cell receptor (beta chain) was observed in a study of T cell repertoires in cytomegalovirus infection (dated by TCRdb to between 2018 and 2020). Notes on the research overall: The HLA type of each donor mattered for the analysis, because public TCR beta signatures pointed to carriage of CMV infection along with the matching HLA type. Overall study results and their limits: In both this cohort and an independent cohort of several hundred donors, the cumulative frequency of public TCR beta family members distinguished carriers of CMV infection plus the relevant HLA type. The ex vivo response was dominated by HLA-C-restricted CMV-specific TCR beta clonotypes, which also provided the single most frequent clonotype in two of eight donors.

The reads were generated on an Illumina HiSeq 1500. TCRdb trimmed public reads at Q25 via fastp, called clones via MiXCR and kept in-frame beta chains. When rows share a CDR3 protein, they turn into one entry using the most common DNA and genes. The sample table holds around 130,000 distinct CDR3 sequences, of which roughly 9% were seen once. The ten top clones hold around 9.1% of the sample. As to this clonotype: It lacks a known antigen. No per-base quality is available; no much larger clone lies one base away.

The receptor comes from a human donor in good health (CMV status not recorded). Some clones in this sample may be carry-over from other donors' samples. The material sequenced was PBMCs.

The CDR3 corresponds to CSARTGTQPQHF. The DNA sequence is given as TGCAGTGCGCGGACAGGGACCCAGCCCCAGCATTTT. Rearrangement joined TRBV20-1 to TRBJ1-5; 8 central nucleotides agree with TRBD1. Trimming removed 6 bases from V and 7 bases from J; the gene matches leave 5 bases unexplained. CDR1 is given as DFQATT and CDR2 as SNEGSKA, both from the germline V gene (reference sequence). The CDR3 starts with the cysteine, ends with the phenylalanine, and has 12 residues. Only CDR3 DNA remains: 36 bases, in frame from the first base.